Listed below are T cell receptor beta chains from one sample, sequenced in a study of T cell responses to AZD1222 COVID-19 vaccine. This table comes from immunoSEQ multiplex PCR, and its TCRdb copy is limited to in-frame clones, with some not included. The sample includes 140,000 or so clones, around nine tenths of them seen just once. The sequences come from peripheral blood, collected 28 days after the second AZD1222 dose. The receptors come from an adult who received the AZD1222 COVID-19 vaccine. The CDR3 runs from the conserved cysteine through the conserved F or W. Each record gives: clone size, D gene, J gene, V gene, CDR3 DNA, CDR3 protein. The D gene is left open where the match is weak. Size is stated for part of the rows, as once, few or many counts, or as a class when the clone is expanded.

>-|-|TRBJ1-6|TRBV3-1/TRBV3-2
TGTGCCAGCAGCCCCTATAATTCACCCCTCCACTTT
CASSPYNSPLHF
>-|-|TRBJ2-5|TRBV6-1
TGTGCCAGCAGTGAAGCGCGAGGTGGTGGGACCCAGTACTTC
CASSEARGGGTQYF
>-|TRBD2|TRBJ2-1|TRBV28
TGTGCCAGCACTCATTCCGGGACTAGAGAATCCTACAATGAGCAGTTCTTC
CASTHSGTRESYNEQFF
>once|-|TRBJ1-4|TRBV6-5
TGTGCCAGCATTTCCGTCGGCAATGAAAAACTGTTTTTT
CASISVGNEKLFF
>-|-|TRBJ2-2|TRBV3-1/TRBV3-2
TGTGCCAGCAGCATAACCGGGGAGCTGTTTTTT
CASSITGELFF
>-|-|TRBJ1-3|TRBV10-3
TGTGCCATCAGTGGTCCAATGGGCCTTGGAAACACCATATATTTT
CAISGPMGLGNTIYF
>-|TRBD2|TRBJ2-7|TRBV29-1
TGCAGCGTTGGGTTTACTAGCGGGAGTTCAGAGCAGTACTTC
CSVGFTSGSSEQYF
>-|-|TRBJ1-1|TRBV28
TGTGCCAGCAGTTTTAGGGGACATGTGAACACTGAAGCTTTCTTT
CASSFRGHVNTEAFF
>-|-|TRBJ2-7|TRBV2
TGTGCCAGCTCCGTTATAACAGAGCAGTACTTC
CASSVITEQYF
>-|-|TRBJ2-7|TRBV4-2
TGTGCCAGCAGCCGTGAAATCGAGGCCTACGAGCAGTACTTC
CASSREIEAYEQYF
>-|-|TRBJ1-2|TRBV19
TGTGCCAGTAGTATCCTACAGGGATATGGCTACACCTTC
CASSILQGYGYTF
>-|-|TRBJ1-3|TRBV5-6
TGTGCCAGCAGCTGGGGGAACACCATATATTTT
CASSWGNTIYF
>-|-|TRBJ1-1|TRBV7-8
TGTGCCAGCAGCCCCAGGGTGGTCAACACTGAAGCTTTCTTT
CASSPRVVNTEAFF
>-|-|TRBJ1-2|TRBV10-3
TGTGCCGCAAACAGGGAGCCCTCCTATGGCTACACCTTC
CAANREPSYGYTF
>-|TRBD2|TRBJ2-1|TRBV19
TGTGCCAGTAGTCAAGCGGGAGGGTACAATGAGCAGTTCTTC
CASSQAGGYNEQFF
>-|TRBD1|TRBJ1-3|TRBV28
TGTGCAGCAGGGGACAGGGCAAGAAACACCATATATTTT
CAAGDRARNTIYF
>-|-|TRBJ1-2|TRBV9
TGTGCCAGCAGCGGCCAGACAGGACCCTATGGCTACACCTTC
CASSGQTGPYGYTF
>-|-|TRBJ1-5|TRBV10-3
TGTGCCATCGCCGGGGAAAGCAATCAGCCCCAGCATTTT
CAIAGESNQPQHF
>-|-|TRBJ2-3|TRBV19
TGTGCCAGTAGTTTTTCAGATACGCAGTATTTT
CASSFSDTQYF
>-|TRBD1|TRBJ1-5|TRBV5-5
TGTGCCAGCACTCGGGGGACAGATATCTTTCAGCCCCAGCATTTT
CASTRGTDIFQPQHF
>-|TRBD2|TRBJ2-1|TRBV7-8
TGTGCCAGCAGCCCTACTAGCGGGGGGGCCTCTGAGCAGTTCTTC
CASSPTSGGASEQFF
>-|TRBD1|TRBJ1-2|TRBV6-6
TGTGCCAGCAAAGAAACAGGGGGCGATGGCTACACCTTC
CASKETGGDGYTF
>-|-|TRBJ1-5|TRBV9
TGTGCCAGCAGCGTAGATTGGGGGCCCAATCAGCCCCAGCATTTT
CASSVDWGPNQPQHF
>-|-|TRBJ1-2|TRBV5-6
TGTGCCAGCAGCTTGAAGGGGGGAGGTGGCTACACCTTC
CASSLKGGGGYTF
>few|-|TRBJ1-1|TRBV20-1
TGCAGTGCAGGCACAAACACTGAAGCTTTCTTT
CSAGTNTEAFF
>-|TRBD2|TRBJ2-3|TRBV24-1
TGTGCCACCAGTGAGCCTCTAGCGGGGGGGCCAGATACGCAGTATTTT
CATSEPLAGGPDTQYF
>-|TRBD2|TRBJ2-1|TRBV24-1
TGTGCCACCAGTGACCCACTGGGGGGGTCCGGGGATGAGCAGTTCTTC
CATSDPLGGSGDEQFF
>-|-|TRBJ2-2|TRBV7-9
TGTGCCAGCAGCCACAACACCGGGGAGCTGTTTTTT
CASSHNTGELFF
>-|-|TRBJ1-1|TRBV28
TGTGCCAGTAGGCGGACTGAAGCTTTCTTT
CASRRTEAFF
>-|-|TRBJ2-2|TRBV11-3
TGTGCCAGCAGCGCCACAAACACCGGGGAGCTGTTTTTT
CASSATNTGELFF
>-|-|TRBJ1-5|TRBV6-1
TGTGCCAGCAGTGAACAGGGTGATCAGCCCCAGCATTTT
CASSEQGDQPQHF
>once|-|TRBJ1-4|TRBV30
TGTGCCTGGAGTAACGGGGCCGGAAGATCTAATGAAAAACTGTTTTTT
CAWSNGAGRSNEKLFF
>-|-|TRBJ1-5|TRBV6-1
TGTGCCAGCAGTGAAGCGCGGGTTGGGGGGGCGATTGGGCATTTT
CASSEARVGGAIGHF
>-|TRBD1|TRBJ1-1|TRBV19
TGTGCCAGTAGTACCGGACAGGGCCGGGCCAACACTGAAGCTTTCTTT
CASSTGQGRANTEAFF
>-|TRBD1|TRBJ1-4|TRBV28
TGTGCCAGCAGCTCCGGGACAGAGGGCGAAAAACTGTTTTTT
CASSSGTEGEKLFF
>-|-|TRBJ1-6|TRBV9
TGTGCCAGCAGAGCACAGGGAGGAGAGAATTCACCCCTCCACTTT
CASRAQGGENSPLHF
>-|-|TRBJ1-2|TRBV6-5
TGTGCCAGCAGTACGTTGTTGGGTAACTATGGCTACACCTTC
CASSTLLGNYGYTF
>-|-|TRBJ1-1|TRBV30
TGTGCCTGGAGTGGCCTCCGGGCCTCGCGCACTGAAGCTTTCTTT
CAWSGLRASRTEAFF
>-|TRBD1|TRBJ2-7|TRBV5-4
TGTGCCAGCAGCGTAACCGGGACAGGGAGGCTGGAGCAGTACTTC
CASSVTGTGRLEQYF
>-|-|TRBJ2-5|TRBV9
TGTGCCAGCAGCCCCCGTGGGGAGACCCAGTACTTC
CASSPRGETQYF
>-|-|TRBJ1-5|TRBV29-1
TGCAGCGTTGGGGACAGCAATCAGCCCCAGCATTTT
CSVGDSNQPQHF
>once|-|TRBJ1-2|TRBV11-2
TGTGCCAGCAGCTTAGGTCGGCAAGTCTATGGCTACACCTTC
CASSLGRQVYGYTF
>-|-|TRBJ1-2|TRBV28
TGTGCCATCAGGCAGGGTGTAAGCTACACCTTC
CAIRQGVSYTF
>-|-|TRBJ1-2|TRBV6-2/TRBV6-3
TGTGCCAGCTGCCCCGGGGGGCTCTATGGCTACACCTTC
CASCPGGLYGYTF
>-|-|TRBJ2-1|TRBV5-1
TGCGCCAGCAGCCCTTACCCCACCGACGGGGGAAATGAGCAGTTCTTC
CASSPYPTDGGNEQFF
>-|-|TRBJ1-1|TRBV19
TGTGCCAGTAGTCCGACCTACTCACAGGGCGTCGAAACTGAAGCTTTCTTT
CASSPTYSQGVETEAFF
>-|-|TRBJ1-1|TRBV28
TGTGCCAGCAGTCTCTGGGCCACTGAAGCTTTCTTT
CASSLWATEAFF
>-|-|TRBJ2-3|TRBV30
TGTGCCTGGAGCTTCGGGGGGCGGACCTCAGATACGCAGTATTTT
CAWSFGGRTSDTQYF
>-|TRBD2|TRBJ2-3|TRBV19
TGTGCCAGTAGAGCAGCGGGAGGGCCCCGCCCAGATACGCAGTATTTT
CASRAAGGPRPDTQYF
>-|TRBD1|TRBJ2-3|TRBV28
TGTGCCAGCAGTCAGGACAGGTACACAGATACGCAGTATTTT
CASSQDRYTDTQYF
>-|TRBD2|TRBJ2-7|TRBV9
TGTGCCAGCAGCGTCGGGACGACTAGCGGCTTCAGCTCCTACGAGCAGTACTTC
CASSVGTTSGFSSYEQYF
>-|-|TRBJ2-1|TRBV5-6
TGTGCCAGCAGCTTGGGATTGCGGGGCCGCTACAATGAGCAGTTCTTC
CASSLGLRGRYNEQFF
>-|-|TRBJ2-3|TRBV5-5
TGTGCCAGCAGCCCAAGACAGAGCACAGATACGCAGTATTTT
CASSPRQSTDTQYF
>once|-|TRBJ1-2|TRBV11-1
TGTGCCAGCAGCTTCTCAGGGGAGTATGGCTACACCTTC
CASSFSGEYGYTF